A single sample is the source of the 16 T cell receptor beta chains below, sequenced in a study of response to subunit inactivated influenza vaccine. Each CDR3 protein gets one entry after TCRdb re-called the RT-PCR reads with MiXCR. This sample has about 480,000 distinct CDR3 sequences, with 10% to 15% found just once. This material consisted of PBMCs from blood, taken 40 to 50 days after vaccination. Receptor source: a man between 50 and 59 years old who received an inactivated influenza vaccine.

The rearrangement joins TRBV20-1 to TRBJ2-7; TRBD2 matches 15 bases. CDR1 is DFQATT, CDR2 SNEGSKA, per germline (reference sequence). This CDR3 contains 19 residues. Unmatched junction bases numbered 14, after V lost 0 bases and J lost 5 bases. DNA of the CDR3: TGCAGTGCTAGAGATCCCTTAGGACTAGCGGGAGGGCCGGGCGACGAGCAGTACTTC. Encoded protein: CSARDPLGLAGGPGDEQYF.

This clonotype was recorded at least ten times. The chain is built from TRBV6-5 and TRBJ2-7; 7 bases are shared with TRBD2. The junction had 7 bases not matched to a gene; V was cut back by 2 bases and J by 3 bases. The germline CDR1 and CDR2 sequences are MNHEY and SVGAGI. This CDR3 is 15 amino acids long. The CDR3 reads CASSYEAGERYEQYF. Written as DNA, the CDR3 is TGTGCCAGCAGTTACGAGGCGGGAGAGCGCTACGAGCAGTACTTC.

This clonotype was observed a few times. The chain couples TRBV12-3 or TRBV12-4 to TRBJ2-2, with D perhaps matching TRBD2 (5 bases). V shed 3 bases and J shed 6 bases, with 17 bases lying between them. The CDR3 is 16 residues long. The CDR3 DNA reads as TGTGCCAGCAGTTTTCGGGCTAGCTTTATAGCCGGGGAGCTGTTTTTT. Amino acids: CASSFRASFIAGELFF.

The chain links TRBV20-1 to TRBJ2-1; 8 bases align to TRBD2. CDR3 length: 14 amino acids. Germline CDR1 reads DFQATT; CDR2 reads SNEGSKA (reference sequence). The trim removed 6 bases at V and 8 bases at J, leaving 12 bases unmatched. The CDR3 DNA is TGCAGTGCGAGTAGCGGGACATGGATGGATGAGCAGTTCTTC. It yields the protein CSASSGTWMDEQFF.

This clonotype came up many times. J is TRBJ2-1 and V is TRBV20-1; possible D gene TRBD2, 6 bases. In germline, CDR1 is DFQATT, CDR2 SNEGSKA (reference sequence). V was pared by 7 bases and J by 0 bases, with 13 bases between. The CDR3 covers 14 residues. CDR3: CSGGGVFSYNEQFF. Written as DNA, the CDR3 is TGCAGTGGGGGAGGAGTTTTCTCCTACAATGAGCAGTTCTTC.

In its sample, this clonotype was seen a few times. The chain uses TRBV9 and TRBJ2-3; 14 bases agree with TRBD2. The V segment lost 2 bases and the J segment 3 bases; nucleotides outside the gene matches: 8. This CDR3 is 18 amino acids long. Germline CDR1 and CDR2: SGDLS and YYNGEE. The CDR3 DNA reads as TGTGCCAGCAGCGTTCTGGGACTAGCGGGAGAAGATACAGATACGCAGTATTTT. Residues: CASSVLGLAGEDTDTQYF.

The table lists this clonotype with a few counts. The chain has TRBV24-1 and TRBJ2-3, with no clear D. V gave up 5 bases and J gave up 4 bases, with 15 bases separating them. The CDR3 sequence is 15 residues long. CDR1 and CDR2 (germline): KGHDR, SFDVKD. CDR3 sequence (DNA): TGTGCCACCAGTGCACCACGAGGATCAGCAGATACGCAGTATTTT. Its translation: CATSAPRGSADTQYF.

This clonotype was counted a few times. This rearrangement joins TRBV12-3 or TRBV12-4 to TRBJ2-1; TRBD2 aligns across 9 bases. The CDR3 is 15 amino acids. V was pared by 8 bases and J by 5 bases, with 10 bases of the junction left unmatched. The CDR3 loop is CASSLSGGFDNEQFF. For the CDR3, the DNA is TGTGCCAGCTCCCTTAGCGGGGGCTTCGACAATGAGCAGTTCTTC.

The chain couples TRBV7-2 to TRBJ2-1; D may be TRBD2 (6 bases). Germline V lookup: CDR1 SGHTA, CDR2 FQGNSA. This CDR3 is 15 amino acids long. V was cut by 4 bases and J by 6 bases, with 16 bases left in between. The chain's CDR3 is CASSSRTGVFNEQFF. DNA of the CDR3: TGTGCCAGCAGCTCGAGGACGGGAGTTTTCAATGAGCAGTTCTTC. Full variable domain (remainder filled in from reference TRBV7-2 and TRBJ2-1): GAGVSQSPSNKVTEKGKDVELRCDPISGHTALYWYRQSLGQGLEFLIYFQGNSAPDKSGLPSDRFSAERTGGSVSTLTIQRTQQEDSAVYLCASSSRTGVFNEQFFGPGTRLTVL.

V is TRBV6-2 or TRBV6-3 and J is TRBJ2-7, with 14 bases identical to TRBD2. After removal of 5 bases from V and 5 bases from J, the junction contained 11 bases not matched to a gene. CDR1 MNHEY and CDR2 SVGEGT come from the germline V gene. The CDR3 totals 17 residues. CDR3 amino acids: CASSPLRTSGRSHEQYF. In nucleotides, the CDR3 is TGTGCCAGCAGTCCCCTCCGGACTAGCGGGAGGAGCCACGAGCAGTACTTC.

This clonotype was seen a handful of times. The CDR3 DNA follows: TGTGCCAGCAGCCTGCGACAGGGGCCGACCCCCGGGGAGCTGTTTTTT. Translating it yields CASSLRQGPTPGELFF. The chain couples TRBV7-9 to TRBJ2-2; 8 bases align to TRBD1. Unmatched junction bases numbered 11, after V lost 5 bases and J lost 6 bases. This CDR3 has 16 amino acids. Germline loops: CDR1 SEHNR, CDR2 FQNEAQ (reference sequence).

This clonotype was counted ten times or more. CDR3 nucleotide sequence: TGTGCCAGCAGCCAAGCACGCGGGGGACTTCAGCCCCAGCATTTT. It translates to CASSQARGGLQPQHF. This sequence joins TRBV16 and TRBJ1-5, with D perhaps TRBD1 (5 bases). V was cut by 2 bases and J by 6 bases, with 14 bases left in between. Germline V gene sequence: CDR1 KGHSY, CDR2 FQNENV. The CDR3 loop spans 15 amino acids.

The CDR3, as DNA: TGTGCCTGGGCCAGCGACAGGGGCTATCAGCCCCAGCATTTT. Its protein is CAWASDRGYQPQHF. V gene TRBV30 combines with J gene TRBJ1-5, with TRBD1 identical over 8 bases. CDR1 is GTSNPN, CDR2 SVGIG, per germline (reference sequence). The CDR3 is 14 residues long. V was clipped by 5 bases and J by 5 bases; unmatched bases: 8.

This clonotype was detected a few times. The V gene is TRBV7-9, the J gene TRBJ2-5; possible D gene TRBD1, 6 bases. The CDR3 consists of 15 residues. Germline V gene data show CDR1 as SEHNR and CDR2 as FQNEAQ (reference sequence). The ends were cut back, 6 bases at V and 4 bases at J, with 18 bases in the middle. The CDR3 DNA sequence: TGTGCCAGCAGTCTACCCCGAGGGGGTCCAGAGACCCAGTACTTC. Amino acids: CASSLPRGGPETQYF.

V and J are TRBV7-9 and TRBJ2-1; the D gene is possibly TRBD2 (5 bases). The V gene's germline CDR1 is SEHNR and CDR2 FQNEAQ (reference sequence). Deletions cut 1 base from V and 5 bases from J, with 12 bases between. The CDR3 totals 15 residues. The CDR3 here is CASSLGGQINNEQFF. As DNA, the CDR3 is TGTGCCAGCAGCTTAGGCGGGCAGATAAACAATGAGCAGTTCTTC.

CDR3 DNA: TGCGCCAGCACCACGGGAACAGGATCCTACGAGCAGTACTTC. Protein sequence: CASTTGTGSYEQYF. The chain employs TRBV5-1 and TRBJ2-7; D tentatively reads TRBD1 or TRBD2 (5 bases each). The V and J ends lost 6 bases and 1 base respectively, with 14 bases between them. The CDR3 has 14 residues. The germline V gene encodes CDR1 SGHRS and CDR2 YFSETQ. The variable domain in full, with the rest retrieved from reference TRBV5-1 and TRBJ2-7, is KAGVTQTPRYLIKTRGQQVTLSCSPISGHRSVSWYQQTPGQGLQFLFEYFSETQRNKGNFPGRFSGRQFSNSRSEMNVSTLELGDSALYLCASTTGTGSYEQYFGPGTRLTVT.